This T cell receptor (beta chain) was recovered during a study of T-cell memory formation after mild COVID-19. About the research overall: Across donors, TCR clusters were largely donor specific.

Turning to this clonotype: The antigen is unknown.

CDR3 length: 16 residues. Trimming took 3 bases from V and 0 from J, leaving 12 bases between them. CDR1 is KGHSH and CDR2 is LQKENI in the germline V gene. TCRdb reprocessed the 5' RACE reads with MiXCR, giving one entry per CDR3 protein. The table records about 350,000 distinct CDR3 sequences, around 13% of them present only once. Study findings and constraints: Contracting clones from day 15 to 85 had balanced CD4/CD8; later expanders favoured CD4+. Some clones that responded turned up in pre-infection memory, which suggests that cross-reactive memory joined in.

The sequencing sample was made of PBMCs or a T cell subset sorted from them (not recorded which). This chain joins TRBV18 and TRBJ2-4; D uncertain. The clonotype originates from a man between 18 and 35 years old who had mild COVID-19 (a few samples of this study predate the infection). Cell type and time point are not known. In DNA, the CDR3 is TGTGCCAGCTCACCGCCTGGTGCACTAGCCAAAAACATTCAGTACTTC. Translation gives CASSPPGALAKNIQYF.